This is a list of T cell receptor beta chains from one sample in a study of memory CD4+ T cells and cytomegalovirus serostatus. Measured with immunoSEQ multiplex PCR; TCRdb has only the in-frame clones, and not every one. The table has under 55,000 clones, around 80% seen once. Sequenced input: memory CD4+ T cells from blood. The receptor set was obtained from an adult in good health and CMV-seronegative. The CDR3 runs from the conserved cysteine through the conserved F or W. The D gene is left open where the match is weak. Expanded clones get a size class; other rows say once, few or many, or leave the size out.

cdr3_aa: CASSLYLTGELFF; cdr3_nt: TGTGCCAGCAGCTTATACCTCACCGGGGAGCTGTTTTTT; d_call: .; clone_size: .; j_call: TRBJ2-2; v_call: TRBV11-3
cdr3_aa: CASSLALEYEQYF; cdr3_nt: TGTGCTAGCAGCTTAGCTCTTGAGTACGAGCAGTACTTC; d_call: .; clone_size: .; j_call: TRBJ2-7; v_call: TRBV7-7
cdr3_aa: CAISDSPEAGELFF; cdr3_nt: TGTGCCATCAGTGATTCTCCGGAGGCCGGGGAGCTGTTTTTT; d_call: .; clone_size: .; j_call: TRBJ2-2; v_call: TRBV10-3
cdr3_aa: CASSLVSGTTNEKLFF; cdr3_nt: TGTGCCAGCAGCTTAGTTAGCGGGACAACTAATGAAAAACTGTTTTTT; d_call: .; clone_size: .; j_call: TRBJ1-4; v_call: TRBV7-9
cdr3_aa: CASNMVGAHEQYF; cdr3_nt: TGTGCCAGCAATATGGTGGGGGCGCACGAGCAGTACTTC; d_call: .; clone_size: .; j_call: TRBJ2-7; v_call: TRBV7-2
cdr3_aa: CASSRTLAGAGGELFF; cdr3_nt: TGTGCCAGCAGTCGGACTCTAGCGGGAGCTGGCGGGGAGCTGTTTTTT; d_call: TRBD2; clone_size: .; j_call: TRBJ2-2; v_call: TRBV28
cdr3_aa: CAWGRGSLGEKLFF; cdr3_nt: TGTGCCTGGGGGCGGGGGAGTCTAGGTGAAAAACTGTTTTTT; d_call: .; clone_size: once; j_call: TRBJ1-4; v_call: TRBV30
cdr3_aa: CASSGDGETYNEQFF; cdr3_nt: TGTGCCAGCAGTGGCGACGGGGAGACCTACAATGAGCAGTTCTTC; d_call: .; clone_size: few; j_call: TRBJ2-1; v_call: TRBV2
cdr3_aa: CASSSTGARNTIYF; cdr3_nt: TGTGCCAGCAGCTCGACAGGGGCAAGAAACACCATATATTTT; d_call: TRBD1; clone_size: few; j_call: TRBJ1-3; v_call: TRBV7-9
cdr3_aa: CASSVAGKNTEAFF; cdr3_nt: TGTGCCAGCAGTGTCGCAGGGAAGAACACTGAAGCTTTCTTT; d_call: .; clone_size: .; j_call: TRBJ1-1; v_call: TRBV28
cdr3_aa: CAISPQGGRETQYF; cdr3_nt: TGTGCCATCAGCCCCCAGGGGGGCCGAGAGACCCAGTACTTC; d_call: .; clone_size: .; j_call: TRBJ2-5; v_call: TRBV10-3
cdr3_aa: CASSESRQGGNIQYF; cdr3_nt: TGTGCCAGCAGTGAATCCCGACAGGGTGGAAACATTCAGTACTTC; d_call: TRBD1; clone_size: .; j_call: TRBJ2-4; v_call: TRBV2
cdr3_aa: CASSQVFAGGSYEQYF; cdr3_nt: TGCGCCAGCAGCCAAGTATTTGCGGGAGGCTCCTACGAGCAGTACTTC; d_call: TRBD2; clone_size: .; j_call: TRBJ2-7; v_call: TRBV4-1
cdr3_aa: CASSFGLAGTQYF; cdr3_nt: TGTGCCAGCAGTTTCGGACTAGCAGGGACCCAGTACTTC; d_call: TRBD2; clone_size: .; j_call: TRBJ2-5; v_call: TRBV27
cdr3_aa: CASTRADTQYF; cdr3_nt: TGTGCCAGCACGCGGGCAGATACGCAGTATTTT; d_call: .; clone_size: .; j_call: TRBJ2-3; v_call: TRBV2
cdr3_aa: CAWGEQGYSNQPQHF; cdr3_nt: TGTGCCTGGGGGGAACAGGGATATAGCAATCAGCCCCAGCATTTT; d_call: .; clone_size: .; j_call: TRBJ1-5; v_call: TRBV30
cdr3_aa: CASSIGTGPEKLFF; cdr3_nt: TGTGCCAGTAGTATTGGGACAGGCCCAGAAAAACTGTTTTTT; d_call: TRBD1; clone_size: medium-sized; j_call: TRBJ1-4; v_call: TRBV19
cdr3_aa: CASSDTGSNQPQHF; cdr3_nt: TGTGCCAGCAGCGATACAGGGAGCAATCAGCCCCAGCATTTT; d_call: .; clone_size: .; j_call: TRBJ1-5; v_call: TRBV5-4
cdr3_aa: CASTRDSTYEQYF; cdr3_nt: TGTGCCAGCACCAGGGACTCGACCTACGAGCAGTACTTC; d_call: .; clone_size: .; j_call: TRBJ2-7; v_call: TRBV27
cdr3_aa: CASSLGGQGAIRAFF; cdr3_nt: TGTGCCAGCAGCTTGGGCGGACAGGGGGCGATTCGAGCTTTCTTT; d_call: TRBD1; clone_size: .; j_call: TRBJ1-1; v_call: TRBV5-4
cdr3_aa: CASSLRGETQYF; cdr3_nt: TGTGCTAGCAGCTTAAGGGGGGAGACCCAGTACTTC; d_call: .; clone_size: .; j_call: TRBJ2-5; v_call: TRBV7-7
cdr3_aa: CSVLLTYEQYF; cdr3_nt: TGCAGCGTGCTTCTTACGTACGAGCAGTACTTC; d_call: .; clone_size: .; j_call: TRBJ2-7; v_call: TRBV29-1
cdr3_aa: CAWSVRAGISYNEQFF; cdr3_nt: TGTGCCTGGAGTGTGCGAGCAGGGATCTCCTACAATGAGCAGTTCTTC; d_call: .; clone_size: .; j_call: TRBJ2-1; v_call: TRBV30